These 30 T cell receptor beta chains share one sample of origin, sequenced in a study of T cells after yellow fever vaccination. TCRdb analysed the 5' RACE reads with MiXCR anew, one entry per CDR3 protein. This table holds about 26,000 distinct CDR3 sequences, roughly 4.7% found once. Sequenced material: PBMCs, either bulk or a sorted T-cell subset (CD4+, CD8+, memory, or dextramer-sorted; not recorded which), taken on the day of the yellow fever booster vaccination. The source of these receptors is a man between 18 and 35 years old who received the YFV17D yellow fever vaccine.

Many counts were recorded for this clonotype. The chain is built from TRBV7-9 and TRBJ2-4, with 9 bases matching TRBD1. After removal of 3 bases from V and 3 bases from J, the junction contained 12 bases not matched to a gene. The germline V gene encodes CDR1 SEHNR and CDR2 FQNEAQ (reference sequence). The CDR3 extends over 18 amino acids. In DNA, the CDR3 is TGTGCCAGCAGCTTCGGACAGGGGTCCGTCCTGGACAAAAACATTCAGTACTTC. Its translation: CASSFGQGSVLDKNIQYF.

This clonotype showed up many times. This chain joins TRBV9 and TRBJ1-2; 7 bases are a match to TRBD1. The junction had 9 bases not matched to a gene; V was cut back by 3 bases and J by 4 bases. Looked up from germline, CDR1 is SGDLS and CDR2 is YYNGEE. The CDR3 runs to 15 residues. This CDR3 is CASSGGQEEIYGYTF. The CDR3 bases are TGTGCCAGCAGCGGCGGACAGGAGGAAATCTATGGCTACACCTTC.

This clonotype was observed many times. The V gene is TRBV11-2, the J gene TRBJ2-1; D gene uncertain. This CDR3 comprises 15 residues. Germline V gene lookup returns CDR1 SGHAT and CDR2 FQNNGV. Trimming left V 6 bases short and J 8 bases short, with 20 bases between. The DNA for the CDR3 is TGTGCCAGCAGATCCAGTAGTGAGATGACCCATGAGCAGTTCTTC. Translating gives CASRSSSEMTHEQFF.

In this sample, this clonotype turned up many times. V and J are TRBV29-1 and TRBJ1-2; D is perhaps TRBD1 (5 bases). The CDR3 spans 13 residues. V shed 4 bases and J shed 5 bases, with 14 bases lying between them. Germline V gives CDR1 SQVTM, CDR2 ANQGSEA. For the CDR3, the DNA is TGCAGCGTTGCTCCCGGGGGAATATATGGCTACACCTTC. Its translation is CSVAPGGIYGYTF.

This clonotype was found many times. The chain is built from TRBV6-1 and TRBJ2-2; D remains ambiguous. V was cut by 2 bases and J by 7 bases, with 8 bases left in between. The CDR3 consists of 13 residues. Per germline, CDR1 MNHNS and CDR2 SASEGT. As DNA, the CDR3 is TGTGCCAGCAGTGAATGGTATGGCGGGGAGCTGTTTTTT. Translated, it gives CASSEWYGGELFF.

CDR3 in DNA: TGTGCCAGCGGGTACCTCTCCTACAATGAGCAGTTCTTC. Translated: CASGYLSYNEQFF. This chain joins TRBV2 and TRBJ2-1; no definite D call. This CDR3 is 13 amino acids long. The germline CDR1 and CDR2 sequences are SNHLY and FYNNEI. V dropped 8 bases and J dropped 0 bases, with 8 bases sitting between them.

This clonotype has a count of ten or more. The chain employs TRBV10-3 and TRBJ1-1; D gene unclear. The germline V and J ends were trimmed by 8 bases and 3 bases, with 10 bases remaining between them. Germline V lookup: CDR1 ENHRY, CDR2 SYGVKD. The CDR3 extends over 12 amino acids. CDR3 protein: CAISGGYTEAFF. The CDR3 coding sequence is TGTGCCATCTCGGGCGGGTACACTGAAGCTTTCTTT.

This clonotype came up many times. V usage is TRBV29-1 and J usage is TRBJ2-1; tentatively, D is TRBD2 (7 bases). Germline V CDR1 and CDR2: SQVTM, ANQGSEA. V lost 5 bases to trimming and J lost 7 bases, with 15 bases between them. The CDR3 loop spans 13 amino acids. This CDR3 is CSVWGGHGNEQFF. CDR3 DNA: TGCAGCGTTTGGGGGGGCCACGGGAATGAGCAGTTCTTC.

This clonotype was found many times. V and J are TRBV27 and TRBJ2-1, with D uncertain. The ends were cut back, 8 bases at V and 11 bases at J, with 16 bases in the middle. The CDR3 contains 12 residues. Germline V gives CDR1 MNHEY, CDR2 SMNVEV (reference sequence). This chain's CDR3 is CASARLIWKQFF. For the CDR3, the DNA is TGTGCCAGCGCCAGACTGATTTGGAAGCAGTTCTTC.

The sample holds many counts of this clonotype. This chain connects TRBV7-2 to TRBJ2-1; possibly TRBD2 for D (6 bases). There are 14 residues in the CDR3. Trimming took off 6 bases at V and 4 bases at J, with 13 bases between the two ends. Germline lookup yields CDR1 SGHTA and CDR2 FQGNSA. The CDR3 sequence: CASRNPLAYNEQFF. In DNA, the CDR3 is TGTGCCAGCAGAAACCCACTAGCTTACAATGAGCAGTTCTTC.

This clonotype came up a few times. This chain connects TRBV12-3 or TRBV12-4 to TRBJ1-4; no firm D call. The CDR3 loop spans 14 amino acids. V was pared by 3 bases and J by 7 bases, with 12 bases between. The CDR3 DNA reads as TGTGCCAGCAGTTTGGCCGGAGTTCCTGAAAAACTGTTTTTT. Amino acids: CASSLAGVPEKLFF.

There are a few counts of this clonotype. The CDR3 sequence is CASMPPGHPNSPLHF. The DNA for the CDR3 is TGTGCCAGCATGCCCCCGGGACATCCCAATTCACCCCTCCACTTT. This sequence joins TRBV7-2 and TRBJ1-6; perhaps TRBD1 as D (6 bases). In germline, CDR1 is SGHTA, CDR2 FQGNSA. Between the trimmed V and J ends, which lost 7 bases and 7 bases, there was a span of 17 bases. The CDR3 sequence is 15 residues long.

This clonotype was seen a few times. This sequence joins TRBV7-9 and TRBJ1-5, with D perhaps matching TRBD1 (5 bases). The CDR3 is made up of 14 amino acids. V lost 5 bases to trimming and J lost 0 bases, with 8 bases between them. CDR1 is SEHNR and CDR2 is FQNEAQ in the germline V gene (reference sequence). CDR3 sequence reads: CASSRGVSNQPQHF. The CDR3 DNA follows: TGTGCCAGCAGCCGAGGGGTTAGCAATCAGCCCCAGCATTTT.

There are many counts of this clonotype. The CDR3 reads CASSPWTATMNTEAFF. DNA of the CDR3: TGTGCCAGCTCACCATGGACGGCGACAATGAACACTGAAGCTTTCTTT. The chain links TRBV18 to TRBJ1-1; D gene uncertain. The CDR3 loop spans 16 amino acids. Germline CDR1 reads KGHSH; CDR2 reads LQKENI. Trimming took 2 bases from V and 0 from J, leaving 13 bases between them.

This clonotype was counted many times. This chain connects TRBV2 to TRBJ1-5; D perhaps matches TRBD1 (5 bases). CDR1 and CDR2 (germline): SNHLY, FYNNEI. CDR3 size: 14 residues. Trimming left V 2 bases short and J 4 bases short, with 9 bases between. The CDR3 is CASSELAGNQPQHF. The CDR3 nucleotides are TGTGCCAGCAGTGAACTGGCAGGGAATCAGCCCCAGCATTTT.

This clonotype was detected many times. J is TRBJ1-1 and V is TRBV7-2, with D possibly being TRBD1 (6 bases). V lost 3 bases, J lost 4 bases, and 12 bases lay in between. Germline values: CDR1 SGHTA, CDR2 FQGNSA. This CDR3 is 14 amino acids long. CDR3 protein: CASSFGTPVTEAFF. The CDR3 DNA is TGTGCCAGCAGCTTTGGGACACCGGTCACTGAAGCTTTCTTT.

This clonotype was found many times. This CDR3 reads CASSPPGQADTDTQYF. The CDR3 region has the DNA TGTGCCAGCTCACCACCGGGACAGGCCGACACAGATACGCAGTATTTT. The chain has TRBV18 and TRBJ2-3; 8 bases match TRBD1. There are 16 residues in the CDR3. Losses at the gene ends were 0 bases for V and 2 bases for J; bases not matched to a gene: 4. Per the germline V gene, CDR1 is KGHSH and CDR2 is LQKENI.

This clonotype was detected many times. The chain carries TRBV29-1 and TRBJ1-1; no definite D call. Deletions cut 3 bases from V and 4 bases from J, with 9 bases between. Germline assignment: CDR1 SQVTM and CDR2 ANQGSEA. This CDR3 spans 12 amino acids. For the CDR3, the DNA is TGCAGCGTTGACTACGGGAGCACTGAAGCTTTCTTT. As protein: CSVDYGSTEAFF.

This clonotype has ten or more counts. The DNA is omitted, as the CDR3 cannot be located on it reliably, and the CDR3 follows TCRdb's listing. The chain has TRBV5-6 and TRBJ2-7; TRBD1, the table's D call, lacks a check against the DNA. The CDR3 extends over 12 residues, inclusive of both ends. Germline V gene data show CDR1 as SGHDT and CDR2 as YYEEEE. CDR3 residues: CASSLWGTGTHV.

The sample holds many counts of this clonotype. The CDR3 coding sequence is TGTGCCAGCAGTGAAACAAGGGGAATGGATACGCAGTATTTT. This sequence encodes CASSETRGMDTQYF. V is TRBV25-1 and J is TRBJ2-3; a possible D gene is TRBD1 (5 bases). CDR1 and CDR2 from the germline V gene are MGHDK and SYGVNS. V was trimmed by 2 bases and J by 6 bases, leaving 12 bases between them. This CDR3 is 14 amino acids long.

The sample holds many counts of this clonotype. The V gene is TRBV7-2, the J gene TRBJ1-3; no definite D call. In germline, CDR1 is SGHTA, CDR2 FQGNSA. This CDR3 has 18 amino acids. The V end was cut by 1 base, the J end by 0 bases, with 16 bases between. CDR3 DNA sequence: TGTGCCAGCAGCTTAGTCGGGCCAGGCCAACTCTCTGGAAACACCATATATTTT. It codes for CASSLVGPGQLSGNTIYF.

This clonotype was seen many times. The chain uses TRBV20-1 and TRBJ2-5, with no clear D. The length of the CDR3 is 12 residues. Germline values: CDR1 DFQATT, CDR2 SNEGSKA (reference sequence). Between the trimmed V and J ends, which lost 0 bases and 5 bases, there was a span of 7 bases. CDR3 DNA: TGCAGTGCTAGAGATGAGAGGGAGACCCAGTACTTC. It encodes CSARDERETQYF.

The sample holds many counts of this clonotype. V is TRBV20-1 and J is TRBJ2-5; no clear D gene. The V and J ends lost 3 bases and 5 bases respectively, with 10 bases between them. Germline V gene sequence: CDR1 DFQATT, CDR2 SNEGSKA (reference sequence). The CDR3 is 12 residues long. As DNA, the CDR3 is TGCAGTGCTAGGACCCCGGGTGAGACCCAGTACTTC. Its protein is CSARTPGETQYF.

The DNA of the CDR3 is TGTGCCAGCAGCTTCGGGGGGGCAGAAACTGAAGCTTTCTTT. Protein product: CASSFGGAETEAFF. J is TRBJ1-1 and V is TRBV5-4; D is perhaps TRBD1 (6 bases). The CDR3 contains 14 residues. Germline loops: CDR1 SGHNT, CDR2 YYREEE (reference sequence). The V end lost 2 bases, the J end lost 5 bases, and 13 bases lay between the germline ends.

This clonotype was counted many times. This sequence joins TRBV6-6 and TRBJ1-2; 8 positions agree with TRBD1. CDR1 and CDR2 from the germline V gene are MNHNY and SVGAGI (reference sequence). V was clipped by 2 bases and J by 8 bases; unmatched bases: 1. The CDR3 runs to 12 residues. The CDR3 here is CASSYDRGGYTF. CDR3 DNA: TGTGCCAGCAGTTACGACAGGGGCGGCTACACCTTC.

This clonotype was observed at least ten times. This chain joins TRBV28 and TRBJ1-3, with D unresolved. The CDR3 runs to 14 residues. In germline, CDR1 is MDHEN, CDR2 SYDVKM. V lost 5 bases to trimming and J lost 1 base, with 9 bases between them. The CDR3 sequence is CASSPWRSGNTIYF. CDR3 in DNA: TGTGCCAGCAGTCCCTGGCGATCTGGAAACACCATATATTTT.

The sample holds many counts of this clonotype. The chain combines TRBV7-2 with TRBJ1-1; a possible D gene is TRBD1 (6 bases). The CDR3 sequence is 14 residues long. Germline V lookup: CDR1 SGHTA, CDR2 FQGNSA. Between the trimmed V and J ends, which lost 5 bases and 7 bases, there was a span of 17 bases. DNA of the CDR3: TGTGCCAGCAGCCGAGGACAGCGGGGCAGTGAAGCTTTCTTT. This encodes CASSRGQRGSEAFF.

The chain carries TRBV6-2 or TRBV6-3 and TRBJ2-7, with 10 bases lining up with TRBD1. Trimming cost V 6 bases and J 3 bases; bases outside gene matches: 8. CDR1 MNHEY and CDR2 SVGEGT come from the germline V gene. The CDR3 has 15 residues. DNA of the CDR3: TGTGCCAGCAGATATCCGGGACAGGGGATCTACGAGCAGTACTTC. Protein sequence: CASRYPGQGIYEQYF.

This clonotype was seen more than once but under ten times. The CDR3 loop is CASSLGQGIRYEQYV. CDR3 coding DNA: TGTGCCAGCAGCTTGGGACAGGGGATCCGATACGAGCAGTACGTC. The chain links TRBV5-6 to TRBJ2-7; the match to TRBD1 covers 8 bases. From germline, CDR1 is SGHDT and CDR2 YYEEEE. The CDR3 covers 15 residues. V lost 0 bases, J lost 4 bases, and 6 bases stayed unmatched.

This clonotype was observed at least ten times. The V call is TRBV18, the J call TRBJ1-2; D gene uncertain. V was clipped by 1 base and J by 6 bases, with 9 bases between them. This CDR3 spans 13 amino acids. From germline, CDR1 is KGHSH and CDR2 LQKENI. The chain's CDR3 is CASSPRTADGYTF. In DNA, the CDR3 is TGTGCCAGCTCACCACGGACGGCGGATGGCTACACCTTC.